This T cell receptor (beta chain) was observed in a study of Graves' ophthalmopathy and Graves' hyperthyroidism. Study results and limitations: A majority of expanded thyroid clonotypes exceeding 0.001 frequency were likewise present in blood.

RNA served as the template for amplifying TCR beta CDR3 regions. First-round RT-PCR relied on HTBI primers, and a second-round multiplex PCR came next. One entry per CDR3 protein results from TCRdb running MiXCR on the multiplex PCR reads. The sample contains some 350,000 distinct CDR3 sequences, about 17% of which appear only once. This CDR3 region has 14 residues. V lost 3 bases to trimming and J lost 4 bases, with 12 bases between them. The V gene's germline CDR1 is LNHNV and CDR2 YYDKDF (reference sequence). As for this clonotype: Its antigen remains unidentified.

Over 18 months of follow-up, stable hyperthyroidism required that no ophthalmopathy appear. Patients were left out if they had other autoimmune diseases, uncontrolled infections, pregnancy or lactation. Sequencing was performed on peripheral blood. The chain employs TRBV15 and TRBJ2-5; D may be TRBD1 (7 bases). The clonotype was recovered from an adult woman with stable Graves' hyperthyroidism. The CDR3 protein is CATSSRQGGETQYF. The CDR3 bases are TGTGCCACCAGCAGCCGCCAGGGGGGAGAGACCCAGTACTTC. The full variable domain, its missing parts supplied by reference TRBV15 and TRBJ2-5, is DAMVIQNPRYQVTQFGKPVTLSCSQTLNHNVMYWYQQKSSQAPKLLFHYYDKDFNNEADTPDNFQSRRPNTSFCFLDIRSPGLGDTAMYLCATSSRQGGETQYFGPGTRLLVL.